A selection of T cell receptor beta chains follows, all from one sample in a study of blood T cell repertoires in COVID-19. Sequencing used immunoSEQ multiplex PCR; TCRdb keeps in-frame clones, though not all of them. The table includes 140,000 to 150,000 clones, roughly 84% detected once. Sequencing input: peripheral blood. The receptors were gathered from a man aged 25-40 years with COVID-19, enrolled during active disease. Each CDR3 is given with its conserved first and last residue.

TRBV28	TRBJ2-7	CASSQTSDTYEQYF
TRBV27	TRBJ2-5	CASSSTGFGETQYF
TRBV7-2	TRBJ1-3	CASSLGGQGSGNTIYF
TRBV9	TRBJ1-2	CASSVGGQAANYGYTF
TRBV5-6	TRBJ2-5	CASSLGPLEGAQYF
TRBV27	TRBJ2-2	CAASGQYTGELFF
TRBV19	TRBJ2-2	CASKASGRRTGELFF
TRBV6-2/TRBV6-3	TRBJ1-2	CASSYSGQGALGYTF
TRBV10-3	TRBJ1-4	CAISELTGIGEKLFF
TRBV9	TRBJ2-1	CASSGSVAGLSYNEQFF
TRBV6-5	TRBJ2-5	CASSMGAGETQYF
TRBV18	TRBJ2-2	CASSSVAGGPTGELFF
TRBV28	TRBJ2-5	CASSDSLGETQYF
TRBV28	TRBJ2-7	CASTKRLGSYEQYF
TRBV6-5	TRBJ1-1	CASSYSLLYTEAFF
TRBV15	TRBJ1-2	CATSKRTDRGHGYTF
TRBV6-6	TRBJ2-7	CASSFGQGASSEQYF
TRBV12-5	TRBJ2-3	CASALLADTQYF
TRBV7-8	TRBJ1-5	CASSGEGGYQPQHF
TRBV28	TRBJ2-2	CASTLPGRTGELFF
TRBV28	TRBJ2-1	CASKASGYNEQFF
TRBV6-6	TRBJ2-2	CASRGTERESGELFF
TRBV5-6	TRBJ2-4	CASSLLSGDQAKNIQYF
TRBV28	TRBJ1-2	CASSPPKARGSYTF
TRBV6-5	TRBJ2-7	CASILSGRTYEQYF
TRBV2	TRBJ2-4	CASSEGRNIQYF
TRBV9	TRBJ1-1	CASSVGGRVGTEAFF
TRBV28	TRBJ2-7	CASSSRLAGGGVEQYF
TRBV12-3/TRBV12-4	TRBJ1-5	CASSLGETTSQHF
TRBV3-1/TRBV3-2	TRBJ2-1	CASSQGLAGLGKFF
TRBV9	TRBJ2-5	CASSDAPGETQYF
TRBV10-1	TRBJ2-3	CASSGGGSGTDTQYF
TRBV6-1	TRBJ2-5	CASSELAGTQYF
TRBV2	TRBJ1-5	CASSEFRVQPQHF
TRBV28	TRBJ1-1	CASSLNGGPMNTEAFF
TRBV12-3/TRBV12-4	TRBJ2-7	CASKVAGPYEQYF
TRBV11-3	TRBJ2-2	CASSLESVPGPGELFF
TRBV11-2	TRBJ1-2	CASSPTGGSSGYTF
TRBV10-3	TRBJ1-2	CAIRGPGGGYTF
TRBV28	TRBJ2-7	CASSPGGTLSYEQYF
TRBV18	TRBJ1-2	CASSPRQGDYGYTF
TRBV5-1	TRBJ1-1	CASSPYLQGTEAFF
TRBV7-2	TRBJ2-5	CASSLGGSQETQYF
TRBV11-2	TRBJ2-7	CASSLGTGGSYEQYF
TRBV29-1	TRBJ2-7	CSVGRLEYHYEQYF
TRBV27	TRBJ2-7	CASSYRRTYEQYF
TRBV29-1	TRBJ1-3	CSVEGGGGNTIYF
TRBV30	TRBJ1-5	CAWSFRGRNQPQHF
TRBV7-9	TRBJ1-1	CASSAQGHGATEAFF
TRBV24-1	TRBJ2-1	CATGGTGIYNEQFF
TRBV27	TRBJ2-2	CASSPYFRAGELFF
TRBV7-6	TRBJ1-2	CASSLVSDVRPQGFHGYTF
TRBV9	TRBJ2-2	CASSVAGYGSDANTGELFF
TRBV6-1	TRBJ1-1	CASSDYVTPGTEAFF
TRBV19	TRBJ2-2	CASSLRTWDSNTGELFF
TRBV5-5	TRBJ2-5	CASSFGSQETQYF
TRBV27	TRBJ2-7	CASSFALTGVHEQYF
TRBV20-1	TRBJ2-7	CSAARGYEQYF
TRBV9	TRBJ2-2	CASSVDGRQYTGELFF